Sequencing of this T cell receptor beta chain was carried out in a study of shared clonotypes between healthy human individuals. Those who donated were healthy HIV-negative adults, with no recent acute infections or vaccinations reported. Study-wide points: What naive subsets generally showed was a larger estimated richness than memory subsets showed. Sample collection involved blood only; tissue repertoires are likely different.

Remarks on this clone: Its antigen is still unknown.

With 4 bases clipped from V and 2 bases from J, the junction kept 3 bases outside the gene matches. Germline CDR1 is SGHRS and CDR2 is YFSETQ. This CDR3 is built from 15 residues. Some clones are missing from TCRdb's copy, which holds only in-frame ones; the method was immunoSEQ multiplex PCR. The table includes a few million clones, more than 85% detected once. Specimen: naive CD4+ T cells from PBMCs. Subset of the sample: CD45RA+ positively selected. This clonotype originated in a man aged 18 to 29 in good health. Some clones in this sample may be carry-over from other donors' samples. J is TRBJ2-6 and V is TRBV5-1, with 7 bases that match TRBD1. The CDR3 loop is CASSPTGAGANVLTF. In nucleotides, the CDR3 is TGCGCCAGCAGCCCTACAGGGGCTGGGGCCAACGTCCTGACTTTC.